The T cell receptor (beta chain) under discussion was sequenced for a study of Ad26.COV2.S vaccination and SARS-CoV-2 variants. The treatment here: roughly 19 received Ad26.COV2.S at low or high dose, single or two shots; 5 received placebo; per-sample allocation not given. Sampling occurred on day 63 after the first vaccine or placebo injection. Germline V gene data show CDR1 as SNHLY and CDR2 as FYNNEI. J was trimmed by 6 bases and V by 8 bases; bases with no gene match: 11. The CDR3 covers 16 residues. Sequencing used immunoSEQ multiplex PCR; TCRdb keeps in-frame clones, though not all of them. The sample lists about 680,000 clones, more than 80% occurring once.

The source of this sequence is a person between 18 and 65 years old who received the Ad26.COV2.S COVID-19 vaccine or a placebo. This chain links TRBV2 with TRBJ2-2; 11 bases match TRBD2. This specimen consisted of peripheral blood, obtained in a trial of Ad26.COV2.S vaccine versus placebo. CDR3 in DNA: TGTGCCAGCGAAAGGGGTAGCGGGAGGGGTCCCGGGGAGCTGTTTTTT. Translation gives CASERGSGRGPGELFF. Supplemented by reference TRBV2 and TRBJ2-2, the full variable domain reads EPEVTQTPSHQVTQMGQEVILRCVPISNHLYFYWYRQILGQKVEFLVSFYNNEISEKSEIFDDQFSVERPDGSNFTLKIRSTKLEDSAMYFCASERGSGRGPGELFFGEGSRLTVL.